This is a list of T cell receptor beta chains from one sample in a study of blood T cell repertoires in COVID-19. Only in-frame clones appear in the TCRdb table, and some are missing; sequencing was by immunoSEQ multiplex PCR. Of tens of thousands of clones listed, more than 75% were seen once; the top ten hold approximately 5.1%. The sequenced material came from peripheral blood. The receptors stem from an older man in a cohort sampled during active COVID-19. Each CDR3 is given with its conserved first and last residue. Rows give clone size only sometimes, using once, few, many, or a class for an expanded clone.

v_gene: TRBV7-2
abundance: NA
j_gene: TRBJ1-4
CDR3aa: CASSFGGNEKLFF

v_gene: TRBV7-2
abundance: few
j_gene: TRBJ1-1
CDR3aa: CASSPGGTAGLLEAFF

v_gene: TRBV5-4
abundance: NA
j_gene: TRBJ2-3
CDR3aa: CASSFPLDTTDTQYF

v_gene: TRBV7-9
abundance: NA
j_gene: TRBJ1-1
CDR3aa: CASSSRDRDGEGEAFF

v_gene: TRBV3-1/TRBV3-2
abundance: NA
j_gene: TRBJ1-1
CDR3aa: CASSPLHAGNTEAFF

v_gene: TRBV7-6
abundance: NA
j_gene: TRBJ1-1
CDR3aa: CASSQNSAGLNTEAFF

v_gene: TRBV5-1
abundance: NA
j_gene: TRBJ1-1
CDR3aa: CASSLGQVVNTEAFF

v_gene: TRBV6-5
abundance: few
j_gene: TRBJ2-3
CDR3aa: CASSYRAGSTDTQYF

v_gene: TRBV19
abundance: NA
j_gene: TRBJ1-1
CDR3aa: CASSRGLPNTEAFF

v_gene: TRBV4-1
abundance: few
j_gene: TRBJ2-3
CDR3aa: CASSHPTSGSTDTQYF

v_gene: TRBV27
abundance: once
j_gene: TRBJ2-4
CDR3aa: CASSYSGAGGQNIQYF

v_gene: TRBV15
abundance: NA
j_gene: TRBJ1-1
CDR3aa: CATSRVEASGTEAFF

v_gene: TRBV9
abundance: NA
j_gene: TRBJ2-2
CDR3aa: CASSTYRGPGTGELFF

v_gene: TRBV19
abundance: NA
j_gene: TRBJ1-6
CDR3aa: CASSLPLSPLHF

v_gene: TRBV6-5
abundance: NA
j_gene: TRBJ2-4
CDR3aa: CASSYSGHGKNIQYF

v_gene: TRBV15
abundance: NA
j_gene: TRBJ2-7
CDR3aa: CATSRERLAGSYEQYF

v_gene: TRBV2
abundance: few
j_gene: TRBJ1-5
CDR3aa: CASSERDSGGNQPQHF

v_gene: TRBV4-1
abundance: NA
j_gene: TRBJ2-2
CDR3aa: CASSQDHRVPTGELFF

v_gene: TRBV4-1
abundance: NA
j_gene: TRBJ2-1
CDR3aa: CASSPWLGHDNEQFF

v_gene: TRBV19
abundance: NA
j_gene: TRBJ2-1
CDR3aa: CASSIGLGQGYEQFF

v_gene: TRBV24-1
abundance: NA
j_gene: TRBJ2-1
CDR3aa: CATSDDGRANNEQFF

v_gene: TRBV7-9
abundance: NA
j_gene: TRBJ2-7
CDR3aa: CASSLSGNSYEQYF

v_gene: TRBV7-2
abundance: NA
j_gene: TRBJ1-6
CDR3aa: CASSPPVLRYNSPLHF

v_gene: TRBV5-1
abundance: NA
j_gene: TRBJ2-3
CDR3aa: CASSLGLPTSTDTQYF

v_gene: TRBV3-1/TRBV3-2
abundance: few
j_gene: TRBJ1-3
CDR3aa: CASSQDFRQAGNTIYF

v_gene: TRBV2
abundance: NA
j_gene: TRBJ2-1
CDR3aa: CASSEILVSPEQFF

v_gene: TRBV27
abundance: NA
j_gene: TRBJ2-7
CDR3aa: CASRRGAGTGTYEQYF

v_gene: TRBV18
abundance: NA
j_gene: TRBJ2-1
CDR3aa: CASSPDAGGYNEQFF

v_gene: TRBV6-5
abundance: NA
j_gene: TRBJ2-7
CDR3aa: CASSKIDRDYEQYF

v_gene: TRBV7-3
abundance: NA
j_gene: TRBJ2-2
CDR3aa: CASSLGHSTGELFF

v_gene: TRBV2
abundance: NA
j_gene: TRBJ2-1
CDR3aa: CASSEGDRVVDEQFF

v_gene: TRBV5-4
abundance: NA
j_gene: TRBJ2-3
CDR3aa: CASSSGTSGERTDTQYF

v_gene: TRBV7-9
abundance: NA
j_gene: TRBJ1-5
CDR3aa: CASSLAGGNQPQHF

v_gene: TRBV5-3
abundance: NA
j_gene: TRBJ2-5
CDR3aa: CARNILIRDREETQYF

v_gene: TRBV7-8
abundance: NA
j_gene: TRBJ2-5
CDR3aa: CASSPEPGLPRETQYF

v_gene: TRBV11-2
abundance: NA
j_gene: TRBJ2-7
CDR3aa: CASSLDIQGRYEQYF

v_gene: TRBV18
abundance: NA
j_gene: TRBJ2-7
CDR3aa: CASSRGQGPYEQYF

v_gene: TRBV3-1/TRBV3-2
abundance: NA
j_gene: TRBJ2-6
CDR3aa: CASSPDRATRGANVLTF

v_gene: TRBV11-2
abundance: NA
j_gene: TRBJ2-5
CDR3aa: CASSSSRGGETQYF

v_gene: TRBV29-1
abundance: once
j_gene: TRBJ2-1
CDR3aa: CSVGGSLTGEQFF

v_gene: TRBV30
abundance: NA
j_gene: TRBJ1-2
CDR3aa: CALRGKPYGYTF

v_gene: TRBV5-1
abundance: once
j_gene: TRBJ2-3
CDR3aa: CARSDGGVRDTQYF

v_gene: TRBV29-1
abundance: NA
j_gene: TRBJ2-7
CDR3aa: CSVDGQGINEQYF

v_gene: TRBV9
abundance: NA
j_gene: TRBJ1-1
CDR3aa: CASSPRRTVNTEAFF

v_gene: TRBV6-1
abundance: NA
j_gene: TRBJ2-5
CDR3aa: CASSESGTAQQETQYF

v_gene: TRBV18
abundance: NA
j_gene: TRBJ1-1
CDR3aa: CASSADRVPNTEAFF

v_gene: TRBV18
abundance: NA
j_gene: TRBJ1-4
CDR3aa: CASSPLGSPNEKLFF

v_gene: TRBV30
abundance: NA
j_gene: TRBJ2-2
CDR3aa: CAWSVQNTGELFF

v_gene: TRBV7-2
abundance: NA
j_gene: TRBJ2-7
CDR3aa: CASSFGTSGREQYF

v_gene: TRBV5-1
abundance: NA
j_gene: TRBJ2-3
CDR3aa: CASSRAASGGAVDTQYF

v_gene: TRBV6-5
abundance: once
j_gene: TRBJ2-5
CDR3aa: CASRRDRQTQETQYF